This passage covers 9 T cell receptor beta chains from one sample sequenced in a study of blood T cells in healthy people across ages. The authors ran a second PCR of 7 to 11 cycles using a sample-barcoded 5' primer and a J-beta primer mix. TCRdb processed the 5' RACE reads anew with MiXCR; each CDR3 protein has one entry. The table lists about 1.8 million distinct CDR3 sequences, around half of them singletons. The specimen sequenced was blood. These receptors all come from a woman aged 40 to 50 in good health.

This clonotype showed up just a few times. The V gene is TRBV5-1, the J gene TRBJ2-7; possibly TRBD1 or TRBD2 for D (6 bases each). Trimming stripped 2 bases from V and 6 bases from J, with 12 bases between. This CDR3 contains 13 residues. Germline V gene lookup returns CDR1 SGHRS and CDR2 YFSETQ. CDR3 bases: TGCGCCAGCAGCTTTGAAGGGGGAGGCGAGCAGTACTTC. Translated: CASSFEGGGEQYF. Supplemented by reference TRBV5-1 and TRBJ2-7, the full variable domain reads KAGVTQTPRYLIKTRGQQVTLSCSPISGHRSVSWYQQTPGQGLQFLFEYFSETQRNKGNFPGRFSGRQFSNSRSEMNVSTLELGDSALYLCASSFEGGGEQYFGPGTRLTVT.

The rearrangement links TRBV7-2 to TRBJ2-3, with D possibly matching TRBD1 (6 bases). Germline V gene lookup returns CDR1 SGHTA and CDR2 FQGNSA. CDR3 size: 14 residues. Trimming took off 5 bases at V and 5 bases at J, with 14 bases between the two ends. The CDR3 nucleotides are TGTGCCAGCAGCGTAGTTACAGGGTTAGATACGCAGTATTTT. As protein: CASSVVTGLDTQYF. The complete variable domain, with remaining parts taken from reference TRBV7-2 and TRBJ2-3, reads GAGVSQSPSNKVTEKGKDVELRCDPISGHTALYWYRQSLGQGLEFLIYFQGNSAPDKSGLPSDRFSAERTGGSVSTLTIQRTQQEDSAVYLCASSVVTGLDTQYFGPGTRLTVL.

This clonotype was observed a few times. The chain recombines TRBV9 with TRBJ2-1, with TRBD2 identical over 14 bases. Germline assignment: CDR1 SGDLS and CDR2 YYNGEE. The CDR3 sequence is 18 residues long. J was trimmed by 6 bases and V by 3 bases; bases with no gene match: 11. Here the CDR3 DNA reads TGTGCCAGCAGCGCCCTTGGGACTAGCGGGGGAGCGGGCAATGAGCAGTTCTTC. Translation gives CASSALGTSGGAGNEQFF.

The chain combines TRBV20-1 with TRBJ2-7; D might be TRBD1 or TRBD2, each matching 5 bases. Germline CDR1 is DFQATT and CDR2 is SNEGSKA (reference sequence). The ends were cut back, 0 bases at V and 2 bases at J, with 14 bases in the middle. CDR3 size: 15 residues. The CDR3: CSARDLTGPTYEQYF. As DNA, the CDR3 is TGCAGTGCTAGAGATCTAACGGGACCCACCTACGAGCAGTACTTC.

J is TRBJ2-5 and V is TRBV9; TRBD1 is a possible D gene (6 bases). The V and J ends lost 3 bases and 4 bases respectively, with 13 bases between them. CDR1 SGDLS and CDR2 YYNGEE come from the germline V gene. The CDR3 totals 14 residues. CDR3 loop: CASSGQGNPETQYF. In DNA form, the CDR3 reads TGTGCCAGCAGCGGGCAGGGGAACCCAGAGACCCAGTACTTC.

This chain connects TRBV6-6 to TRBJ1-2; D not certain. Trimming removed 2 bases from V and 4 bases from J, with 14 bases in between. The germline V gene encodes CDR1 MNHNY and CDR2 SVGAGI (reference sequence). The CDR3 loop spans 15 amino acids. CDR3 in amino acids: CASSYAEGPSYGYTF. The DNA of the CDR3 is TGTGCCAGCAGTTACGCGGAGGGCCCGTCCTATGGCTACACCTTC.

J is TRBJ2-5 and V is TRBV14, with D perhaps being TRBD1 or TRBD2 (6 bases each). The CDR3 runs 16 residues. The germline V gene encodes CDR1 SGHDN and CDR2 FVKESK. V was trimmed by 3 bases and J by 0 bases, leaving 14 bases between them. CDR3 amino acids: CASSQGGRGYQETQYF. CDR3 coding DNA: TGTGCCAGCAGCCAGGGGGGCCGGGGGTACCAAGAGACCCAGTACTTC. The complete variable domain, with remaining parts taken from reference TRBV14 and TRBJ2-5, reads EAGVTQFPSHSVIEKGQTVTLRCDPISGHDNLYWYRRVMGKEIKFLLHFVKESKQDESGMPNNRFLAERTGGTYSTLKVQPAELEDSGVYFCASSQGGRGYQETQYFGPGTRLLVL.

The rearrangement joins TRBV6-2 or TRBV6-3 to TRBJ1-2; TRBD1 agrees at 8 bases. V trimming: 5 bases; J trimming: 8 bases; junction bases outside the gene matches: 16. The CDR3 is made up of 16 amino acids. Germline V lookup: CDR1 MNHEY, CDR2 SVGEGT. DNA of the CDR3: TGTGCCAGCAGTCAATCCAGAACGACAGGGGTGAGCGGCTACACCTTC. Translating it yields CASSQSRTTGVSGYTF.

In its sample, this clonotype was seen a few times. The CDR3 nucleotides are TGCAGTGCTAGAGATCTACAGGGCGGCCGTTATGGCTACACCTTC. Its protein product is CSARDLQGGRYGYTF. The chain recombines TRBV20-1 with TRBJ1-2, with a tentative D call TRBD1 (6 bases). Trimming took 0 bases from V and 5 from J, leaving 16 bases between them. In germline, CDR1 is DFQATT, CDR2 SNEGSKA (reference sequence). CDR3 length equals 15 residues.